The 7 T cell receptor beta chains presented below share a single source sample, sequenced in a study of shared clonotypes between healthy human individuals. Only in-frame clones appear in the TCRdb table, and some are missing; sequencing was by immunoSEQ multiplex PCR. The data show hundreds of thousands of clones, with roughly 84% seen just once and roughly 17% held by the top ten. Specimen: memory CD8+ T cells sorted from blood. Subset here: CD45RO+ cells pooled with CCR7-negative TemRA cells. These receptors were obtained from a young man in good health.

This sequence joins TRBV2 and TRBJ2-3; a weak D match, TRBD2 (7 bases). CDR1 is SNHLY and CDR2 is FYNNEI in the germline V gene. This CDR3 is built from 16 residues. Trimming shortened V by 8 bases and J by 3 bases, and 21 bases separated the two germline ends. CDR3 nucleotides: TGTGCCAGCTATCCGCTACCGGGGGGCCGAACAGATACGCAGTATTTT. This encodes CASYPLPGGRTDTQYF.

This clone was picked up a small number of times. The J gene is TRBJ1-6, the V gene TRBV5-6; the match to TRBD1 covers 9 bases. Germline V gives CDR1 SGHDT, CDR2 YYEEEE. The CDR3 is 15 amino acids. V trimming: 0 bases; J trimming: 8 bases; junction bases outside the gene matches: 3. This CDR3 reads CASSLAGTGYSPLHF. The CDR3, as DNA: TGTGCCAGCAGCTTGGCCGGGACAGGGTATTCACCCCTCCACTTT.

About this clone itself: Additional DNA sequences in this sample encode the identical CDR3. V gene TRBV9 combines with J gene TRBJ2-5; D might be TRBD2 (6 bases). V lost 4 bases and J 2 bases, leaving 9 bases between the germline ends. The V gene's germline CDR1 is SGDLS and CDR2 YYNGEE. This CDR3 is 13 amino acids long. The CDR3 DNA reads as TGTGCCAGCAGCCCCGGGAGTCAAGAGACCCAGTACTTC. Translation: CASSPGSQETQYF.

V gene TRBV9 combines with J gene TRBJ1-5; D unresolved. The germline CDR1 and CDR2 sequences are SGDLS and YYNGEE. The ends were cut back, 0 bases at V and 0 bases at J, with 4 bases in the middle. The CDR3 runs 14 residues. CDR3 residues: CASSVGGSNQPQHF. The DNA for the CDR3 is TGTGCCAGCAGCGTAGGAGGTAGCAATCAGCCCCAGCATTTT.

The chain couples TRBV13 to TRBJ2-4, with 14 bases that match TRBD2. The CDR3 contains 15 residues. The J segment lost 6 bases and the V segment lost 3 bases, leaving 1 base of the junction unmatched. Germline values: CDR1 PRHDT, CDR2 FYEKMQ (reference sequence). The CDR3 sequence: CASSLGTSGRNIQYF. In DNA, the CDR3 is TGTGCCAGCAGCTTGGGGACTAGCGGGAGAAACATTCAGTACTTC.

The chain employs TRBV13 and TRBJ2-5, with 7 bases lining up with TRBD1. CDR3 length equals 13 residues. V dropped 5 bases and J dropped 2; count of bases not matched to a gene: 2. Germline CDR1 is PRHDT and CDR2 is FYEKMQ (reference sequence). The CDR3 DNA sequence: TGTGCCAGCAGCAAGGGACAGCAAGAGACCCAGTACTTC. As protein: CASSKGQQETQYF.

This clone appeared once. The J gene is TRBJ1-2, the V gene TRBV2; D may be TRBD1 (6 bases). This CDR3 spans 14 amino acids. The V gene's germline CDR1 is SNHLY and CDR2 FYNNEI. V dropped 4 bases and J dropped 8 bases, with 17 bases sitting between them. The CDR3 protein is CASSASDRMVGYTF. The CDR3 region has the DNA TGTGCCAGCAGTGCCTCGGACAGAATGGTCGGCTACACCTTC.